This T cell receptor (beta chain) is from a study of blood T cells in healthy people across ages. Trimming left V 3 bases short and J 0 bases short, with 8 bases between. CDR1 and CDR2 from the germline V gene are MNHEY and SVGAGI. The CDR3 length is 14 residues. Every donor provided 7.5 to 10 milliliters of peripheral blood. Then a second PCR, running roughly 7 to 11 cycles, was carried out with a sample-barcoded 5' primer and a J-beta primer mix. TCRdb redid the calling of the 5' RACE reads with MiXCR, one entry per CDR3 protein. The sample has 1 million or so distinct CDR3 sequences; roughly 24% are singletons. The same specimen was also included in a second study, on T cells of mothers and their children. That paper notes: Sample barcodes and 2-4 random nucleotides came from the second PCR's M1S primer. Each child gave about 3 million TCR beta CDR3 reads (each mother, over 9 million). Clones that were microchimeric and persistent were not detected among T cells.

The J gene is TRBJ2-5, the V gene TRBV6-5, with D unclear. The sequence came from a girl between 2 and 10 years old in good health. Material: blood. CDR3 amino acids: CASSYLGDQETQYF. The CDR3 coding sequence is TGTGCCAGCAGTTATTTGGGCGACCAAGAGACCCAGTACTTC.